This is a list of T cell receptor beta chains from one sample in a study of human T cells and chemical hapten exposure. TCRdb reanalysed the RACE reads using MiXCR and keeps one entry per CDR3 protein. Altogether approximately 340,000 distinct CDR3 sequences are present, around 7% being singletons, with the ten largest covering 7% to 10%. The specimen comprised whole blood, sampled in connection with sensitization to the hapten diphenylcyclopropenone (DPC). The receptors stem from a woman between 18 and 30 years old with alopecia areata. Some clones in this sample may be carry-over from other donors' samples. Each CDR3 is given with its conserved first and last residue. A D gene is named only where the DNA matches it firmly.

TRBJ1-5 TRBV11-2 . CASSLGWGVDNQPQHF
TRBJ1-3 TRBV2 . CASSDGPRYQRASGNTIYF
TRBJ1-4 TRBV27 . CASSFTGTNEKLFF
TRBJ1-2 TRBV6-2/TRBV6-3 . CASSWSHGYTF
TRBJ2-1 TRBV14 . CASSRSSPWDEQFF
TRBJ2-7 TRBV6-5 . CASSRDLRGEQYF
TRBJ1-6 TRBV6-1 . CASLRGRANNSPLHF
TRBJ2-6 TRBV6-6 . CASSYSILSRAGANVLTF
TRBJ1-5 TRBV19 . CASSIDLLQPQHF
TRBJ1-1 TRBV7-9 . CASSLRSGDTEAFF
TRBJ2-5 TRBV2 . CASSRANSGMVSETQYF
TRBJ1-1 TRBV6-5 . CASSGSGRTEAFF
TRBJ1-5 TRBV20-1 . CSASLGGQPQHF
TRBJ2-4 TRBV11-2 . CASSPRGALAKNIQYF
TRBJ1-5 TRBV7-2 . CASSSRTSDQPQHF
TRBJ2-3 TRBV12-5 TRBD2 CASGSGGSTDTQYF
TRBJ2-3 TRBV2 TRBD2 CASGSGLPTQYF
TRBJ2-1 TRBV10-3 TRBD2 CAISQASGSYNEQFF
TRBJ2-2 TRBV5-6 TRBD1 CASSLGWRPGQGPGELFF
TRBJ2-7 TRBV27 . CASSSSLQRYEQYF
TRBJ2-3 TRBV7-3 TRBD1 CASRSTGGARTDTQYF
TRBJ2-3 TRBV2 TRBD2 CATTRTSGGAMQYF
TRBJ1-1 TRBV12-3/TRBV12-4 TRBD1 CASSTLTGTGDRWNTEAFF
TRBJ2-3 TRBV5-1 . CASRQRSFTDTQYF
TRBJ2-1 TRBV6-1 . CASIWDGSYNEQFF
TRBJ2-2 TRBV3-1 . CASSQARPPRELFF
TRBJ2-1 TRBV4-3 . CASSQDRGSSYNEQFF
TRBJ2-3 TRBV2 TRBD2 CASSEGLAGRLTDTQYF
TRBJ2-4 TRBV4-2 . CASSQDQNKNIQYF
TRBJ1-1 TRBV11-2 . CASSLRDTLEAFF
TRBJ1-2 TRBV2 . CARADRFDYGYTF
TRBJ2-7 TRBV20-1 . CSAPAGSSGINEQYF
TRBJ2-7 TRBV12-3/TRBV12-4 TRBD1 CASSPRTGGSAYEQYF
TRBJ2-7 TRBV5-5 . CASSHQARVEYEQYF
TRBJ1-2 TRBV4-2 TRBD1 CASSQDLQGNYGYTF
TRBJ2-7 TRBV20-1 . CSAKGRALSEQYF